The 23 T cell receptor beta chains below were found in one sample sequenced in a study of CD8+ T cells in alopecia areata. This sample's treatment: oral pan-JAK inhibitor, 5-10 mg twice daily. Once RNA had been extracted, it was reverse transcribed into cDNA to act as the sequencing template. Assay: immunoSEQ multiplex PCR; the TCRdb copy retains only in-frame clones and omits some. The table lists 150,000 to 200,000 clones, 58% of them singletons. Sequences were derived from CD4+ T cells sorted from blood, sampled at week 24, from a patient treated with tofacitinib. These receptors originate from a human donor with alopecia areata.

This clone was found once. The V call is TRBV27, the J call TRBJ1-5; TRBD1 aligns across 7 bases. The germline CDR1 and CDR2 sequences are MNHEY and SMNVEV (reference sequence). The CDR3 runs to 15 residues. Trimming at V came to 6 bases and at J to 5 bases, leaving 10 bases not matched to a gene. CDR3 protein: CASRRGGQGDQPQHF. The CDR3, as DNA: TGTGCCAGCAGGCGCGGGGGGCAGGGGGATCAGCCCCAGCATTTT.

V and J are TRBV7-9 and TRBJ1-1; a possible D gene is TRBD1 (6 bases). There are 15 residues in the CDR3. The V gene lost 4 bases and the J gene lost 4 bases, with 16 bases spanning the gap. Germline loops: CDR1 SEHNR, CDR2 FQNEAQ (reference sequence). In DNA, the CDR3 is TGTGCCAGCAGCTCAGAGGCAGGGGATCGCACTGAAGCTTTCTTT. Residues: CASSSEAGDRTEAFF.

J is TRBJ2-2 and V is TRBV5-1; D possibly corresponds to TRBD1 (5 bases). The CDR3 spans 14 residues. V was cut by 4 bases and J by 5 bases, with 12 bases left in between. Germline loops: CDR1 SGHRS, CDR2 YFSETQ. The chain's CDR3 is CASSAIQETGELFF. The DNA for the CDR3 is TGCGCCAGCAGCGCCATACAGGAAACCGGGGAGCTGTTTTTT.

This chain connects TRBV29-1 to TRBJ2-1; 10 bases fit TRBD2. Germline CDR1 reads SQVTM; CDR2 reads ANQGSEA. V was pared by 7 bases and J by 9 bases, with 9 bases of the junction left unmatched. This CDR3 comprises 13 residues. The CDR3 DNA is TGCAGCGCCAACCAGCGGGGGGGGACTGAGCAGTTCTTC. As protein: CSANQRGGTEQFF.

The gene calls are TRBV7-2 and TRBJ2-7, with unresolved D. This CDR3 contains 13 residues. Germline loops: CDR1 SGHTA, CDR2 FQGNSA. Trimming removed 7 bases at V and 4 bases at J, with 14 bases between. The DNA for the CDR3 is TGTGCCAGCACGTTCACGGGCCAATACGAGCAGTACTTC. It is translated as CASTFTGQYEQYF.

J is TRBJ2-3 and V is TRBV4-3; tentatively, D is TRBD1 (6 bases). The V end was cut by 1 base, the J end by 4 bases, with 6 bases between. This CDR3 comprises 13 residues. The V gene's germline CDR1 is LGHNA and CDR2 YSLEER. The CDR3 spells CASSQGGPDTQYF. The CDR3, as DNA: TGCGCCAGCAGCCAAGGGGGGCCAGATACGCAGTATTTT.

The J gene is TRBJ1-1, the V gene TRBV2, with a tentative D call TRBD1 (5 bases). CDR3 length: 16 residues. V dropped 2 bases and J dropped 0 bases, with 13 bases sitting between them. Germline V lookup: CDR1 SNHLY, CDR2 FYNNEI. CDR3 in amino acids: CASSERGTDLNTEAFF. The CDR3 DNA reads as TGTGCCAGCAGTGAACGAGGGACCGACTTGAACACTGAAGCTTTCTTT.

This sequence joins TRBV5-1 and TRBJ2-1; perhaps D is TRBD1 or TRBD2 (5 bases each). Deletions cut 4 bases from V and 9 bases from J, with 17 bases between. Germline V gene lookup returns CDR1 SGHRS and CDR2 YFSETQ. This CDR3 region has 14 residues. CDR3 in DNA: TGCGCCAGCAGCCCGGGACCCACACCAAGTGAGCAGTTCTTC. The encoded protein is CASSPGPTPSEQFF.

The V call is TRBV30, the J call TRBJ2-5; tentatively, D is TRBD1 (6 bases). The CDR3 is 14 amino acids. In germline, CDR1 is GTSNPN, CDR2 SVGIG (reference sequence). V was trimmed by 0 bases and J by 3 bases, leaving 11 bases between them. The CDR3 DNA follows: TGTGCCTGGAGTGTAGGGTACAGGGAAGAGACCCAGTACTTC. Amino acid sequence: CAWSVGYREETQYF.

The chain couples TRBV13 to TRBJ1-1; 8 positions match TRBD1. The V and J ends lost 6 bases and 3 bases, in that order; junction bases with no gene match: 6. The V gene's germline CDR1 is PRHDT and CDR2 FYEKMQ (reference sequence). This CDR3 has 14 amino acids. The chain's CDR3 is CASSWTGKYTEAFF. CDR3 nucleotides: TGTGCCAGCAGTTGGACAGGGAAGTACACTGAAGCTTTCTTT. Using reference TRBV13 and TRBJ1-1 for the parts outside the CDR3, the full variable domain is AAGVIQSPRHLIKEKRETATLKCYPIPRHDTVYWYQQGPGQDPQFLISFYEKMQSDKGSIPDRFSAQQFSDYHSELNMSSLELGDSALYFCASSWTGKYTEAFFGQGTRLTVV.

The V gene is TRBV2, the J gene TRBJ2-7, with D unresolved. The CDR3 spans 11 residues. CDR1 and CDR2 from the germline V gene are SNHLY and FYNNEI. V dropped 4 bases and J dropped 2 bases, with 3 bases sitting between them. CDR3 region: CASSGPYEQYF. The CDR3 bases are TGTGCCAGCAGTGGGCCCTACGAGCAGTACTTC.

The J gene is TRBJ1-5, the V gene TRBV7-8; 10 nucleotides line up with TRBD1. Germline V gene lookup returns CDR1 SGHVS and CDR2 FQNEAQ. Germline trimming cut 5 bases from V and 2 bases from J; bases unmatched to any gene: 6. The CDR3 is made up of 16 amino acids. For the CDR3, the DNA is TGTGCCAGCAGCACCGGGACAGGGGATGGCAATCAGCCCCAGCATTTT. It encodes CASSTGTGDGNQPQHF. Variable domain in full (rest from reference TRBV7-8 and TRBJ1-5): GAGVSQSPRYKVAKRGQDVALRCDPISGHVSLFWYQQALGQGPEFLTYFQNEAQLDKSGLPSDRFFAERPEGSVSTLKIQRTQQEDSAVYLCASSTGTGDGNQPQHFGDGTRLSIL.

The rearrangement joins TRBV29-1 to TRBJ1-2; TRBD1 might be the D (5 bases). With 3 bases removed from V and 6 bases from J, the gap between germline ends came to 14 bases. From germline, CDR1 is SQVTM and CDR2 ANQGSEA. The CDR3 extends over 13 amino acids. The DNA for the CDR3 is TGCAGCGTTGAGGAGTTCGCGGGGCATGGCTACACCTTC. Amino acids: CSVEEFAGHGYTF.

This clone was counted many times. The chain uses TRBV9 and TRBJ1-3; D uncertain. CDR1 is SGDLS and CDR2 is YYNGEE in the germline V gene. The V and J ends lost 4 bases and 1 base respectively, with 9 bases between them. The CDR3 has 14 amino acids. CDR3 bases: TGTGCCAGCAGCCCGTCTCTGTCTGGAAACACCATATATTTT. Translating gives CASSPSLSGNTIYF.

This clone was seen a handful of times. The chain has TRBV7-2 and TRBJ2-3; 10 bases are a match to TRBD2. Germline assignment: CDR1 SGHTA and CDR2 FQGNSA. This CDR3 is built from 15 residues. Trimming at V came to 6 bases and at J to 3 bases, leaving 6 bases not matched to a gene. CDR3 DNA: TGTGCCAGCAGATCTAGCGGGGGCCTTACAGATACGCAGTATTTT. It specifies CASRSSGGLTDTQYF. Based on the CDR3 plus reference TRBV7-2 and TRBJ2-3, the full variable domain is GAGVSQSPSNKVTEKGKDVELRCDPISGHTALYWYRQSLGQGLEFLIYFQGNSAPDKSGLPSDRFSAERTGGSVSTLTIQRTQQEDSAVYLCASRSSGGLTDTQYFGPGTRLTVL.

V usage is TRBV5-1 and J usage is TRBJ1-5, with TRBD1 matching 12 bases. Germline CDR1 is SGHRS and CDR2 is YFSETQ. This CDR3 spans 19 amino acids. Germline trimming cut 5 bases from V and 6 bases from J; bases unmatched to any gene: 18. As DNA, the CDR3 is TGCGCCAGCAGTCCGGGACAGGGGGCGTCTGACCCTTGGGGTCAGCCCCAGCATTTT. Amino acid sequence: CASSPGQGASDPWGQPQHF.

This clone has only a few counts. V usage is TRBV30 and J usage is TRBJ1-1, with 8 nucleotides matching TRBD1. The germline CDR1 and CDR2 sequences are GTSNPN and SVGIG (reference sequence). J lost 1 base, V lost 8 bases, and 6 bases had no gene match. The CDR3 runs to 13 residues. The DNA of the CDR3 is TGTGCCGCCCAGACAGGGGCGAACACTGAAGCTTTCTTT. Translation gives CAAQTGANTEAFF.

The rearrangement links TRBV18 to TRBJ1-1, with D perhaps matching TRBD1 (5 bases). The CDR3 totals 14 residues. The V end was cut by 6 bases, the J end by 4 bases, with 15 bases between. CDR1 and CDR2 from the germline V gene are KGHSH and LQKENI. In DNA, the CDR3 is TGTGCCAGCTCCTCGCAAGGGGAGCGCACTGAAGCTTTCTTT. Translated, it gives CASSSQGERTEAFF.

For the CDR3, the DNA is TGTGCCACCAGCAGAGTCCCAGGGCAAGAGACCCAGTACTTC. Its translation: CATSRVPGQETQYF. The chain has TRBV15 and TRBJ2-5, with D maybe TRBD1 (5 bases). CDR1 and CDR2 (germline): LNHNV, YYDKDF (reference sequence). The V end lost 1 base, the J end lost 2 bases, and 8 bases lay between the germline ends. The CDR3 contains 14 residues.

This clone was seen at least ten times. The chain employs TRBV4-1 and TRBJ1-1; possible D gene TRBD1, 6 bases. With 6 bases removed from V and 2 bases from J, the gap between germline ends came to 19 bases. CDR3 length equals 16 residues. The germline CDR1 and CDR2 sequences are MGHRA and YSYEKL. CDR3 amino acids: CASREGRGASNTEAFF. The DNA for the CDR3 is TGCGCCAGCAGGGAAGGACGGGGGGCTAGTAACACTGAAGCTTTCTTT.

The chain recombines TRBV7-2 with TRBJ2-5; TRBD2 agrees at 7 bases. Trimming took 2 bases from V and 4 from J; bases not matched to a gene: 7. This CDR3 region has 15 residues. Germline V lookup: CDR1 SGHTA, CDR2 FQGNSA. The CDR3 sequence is CASSLTNGRGETQYF. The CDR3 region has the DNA TGTGCCAGCAGCTTAACGAATGGGAGGGGAGAGACCCAGTACTTC.

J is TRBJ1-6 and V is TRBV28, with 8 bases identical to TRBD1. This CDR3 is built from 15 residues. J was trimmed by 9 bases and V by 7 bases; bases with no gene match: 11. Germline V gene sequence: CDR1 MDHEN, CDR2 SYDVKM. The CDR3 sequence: CASNNVPRGPSPLHF. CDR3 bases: TGTGCCAGCAATAATGTCCCCAGGGGGCCTTCACCCCTCCACTTT.

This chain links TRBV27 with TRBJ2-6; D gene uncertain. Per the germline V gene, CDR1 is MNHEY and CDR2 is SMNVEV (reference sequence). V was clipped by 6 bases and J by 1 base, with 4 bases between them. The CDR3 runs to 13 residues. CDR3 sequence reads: CASRPSGANVLTF. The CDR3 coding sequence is TGTGCCAGCAGGCCGTCTGGGGCCAACGTCCTGACTTTC.